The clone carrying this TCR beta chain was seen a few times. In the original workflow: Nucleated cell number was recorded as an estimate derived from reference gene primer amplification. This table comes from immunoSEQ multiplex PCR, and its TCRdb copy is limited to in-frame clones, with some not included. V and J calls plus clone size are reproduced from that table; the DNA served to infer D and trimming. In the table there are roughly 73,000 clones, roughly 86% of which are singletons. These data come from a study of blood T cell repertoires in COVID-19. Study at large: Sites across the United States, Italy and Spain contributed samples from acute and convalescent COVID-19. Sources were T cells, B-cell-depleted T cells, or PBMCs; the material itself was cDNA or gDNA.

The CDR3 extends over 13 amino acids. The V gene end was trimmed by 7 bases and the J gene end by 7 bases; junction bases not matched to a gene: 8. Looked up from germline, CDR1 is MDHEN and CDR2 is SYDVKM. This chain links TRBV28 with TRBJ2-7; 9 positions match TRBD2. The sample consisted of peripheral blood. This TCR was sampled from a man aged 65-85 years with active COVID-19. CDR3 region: CASNLAGLREQYF. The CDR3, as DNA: TGTGCCAGCAACCTAGCGGGATTGCGTGAGCAGTACTTC.